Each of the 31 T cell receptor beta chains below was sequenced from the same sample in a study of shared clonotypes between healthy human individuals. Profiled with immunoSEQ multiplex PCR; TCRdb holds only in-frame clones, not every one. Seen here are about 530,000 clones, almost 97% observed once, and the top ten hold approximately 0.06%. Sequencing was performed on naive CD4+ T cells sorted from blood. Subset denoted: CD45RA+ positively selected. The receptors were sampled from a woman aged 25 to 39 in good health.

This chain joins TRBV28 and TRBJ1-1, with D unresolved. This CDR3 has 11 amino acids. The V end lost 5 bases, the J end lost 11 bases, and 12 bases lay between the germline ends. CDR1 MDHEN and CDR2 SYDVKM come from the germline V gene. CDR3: CASSPGTVAFF. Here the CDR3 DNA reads TGTGCCAGCAGTCCCGGTACAGTGGCTTTCTTT.

Here the CDR3 reads CASNRGGVQETQYF. The CDR3 DNA is TGTGCCAGTAATAGGGGCGGCGTCCAAGAGACCCAGTACTTC. V and J are TRBV19 and TRBJ2-5; D perhaps matches TRBD1 (5 bases). Trimming pared 7 bases from V and 1 base from J, leaving 13 bases between. The germline gives CDR1 LNHDA, CDR2 SQIVND (reference sequence). This CDR3 is built from 14 residues.

For the CDR3, the DNA is TGTGCCAGCAGCCAGGCTGGGGCGAACCTTTACAATGAGCAGTTCTTC. It yields the protein CASSQAGANLYNEQFF. This chain uses TRBV14 with TRBJ2-1; D is possibly TRBD1 (5 bases). In germline, CDR1 is SGHDN, CDR2 FVKESK. This CDR3 is 16 amino acids long. V dropped 3 bases and J dropped 4 bases, with 16 bases sitting between them. Full variable domain (outside the CDR3, taken from reference TRBV14 and TRBJ2-1): EAGVTQFPSHSVIEKGQTVTLRCDPISGHDNLYWYRRVMGKEIKFLLHFVKESKQDESGMPNNRFLAERTGGTYSTLKVQPAELEDSGVYFCASSQAGANLYNEQFFGPGTRLTVL.

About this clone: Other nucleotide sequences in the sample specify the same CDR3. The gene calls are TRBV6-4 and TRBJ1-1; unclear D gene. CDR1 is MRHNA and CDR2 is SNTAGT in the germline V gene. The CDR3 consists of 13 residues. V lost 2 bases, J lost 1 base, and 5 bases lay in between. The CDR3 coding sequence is TGTGCCAGCAGTGACAGGGAGAACACTGAAGCTTTCTTT. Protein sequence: CASSDRENTEAFF.

The CDR3 bases are TGTGCCAGCAGCTTAGAAGGGCATTACAATGAGCAGTTCTTC. This translates into CASSLEGHYNEQFF. The chain is built from TRBV7-9 and TRBJ2-1, with D hard to call. Germline values: CDR1 SEHNR, CDR2 FQNEAQ (reference sequence). Trimming stripped 1 base from V and 4 bases from J, with 8 bases between. The CDR3 is 14 residues long.

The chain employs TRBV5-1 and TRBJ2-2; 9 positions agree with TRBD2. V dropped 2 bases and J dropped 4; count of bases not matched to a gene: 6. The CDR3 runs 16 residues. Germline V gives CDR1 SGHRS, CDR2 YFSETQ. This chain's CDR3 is CASSFIAGVGTGELFF. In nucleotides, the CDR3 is TGCGCCAGCAGCTTTATAGCGGGAGTGGGCACCGGGGAGCTGTTTTTT. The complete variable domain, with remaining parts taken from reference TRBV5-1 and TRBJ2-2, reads KAGVTQTPRYLIKTRGQQVTLSCSPISGHRSVSWYQQTPGQGLQFLFEYFSETQRNKGNFPGRFSGRQFSNSRSEMNVSTLELGDSALYLCASSFIAGVGTGELFFGEGSRLTVL.

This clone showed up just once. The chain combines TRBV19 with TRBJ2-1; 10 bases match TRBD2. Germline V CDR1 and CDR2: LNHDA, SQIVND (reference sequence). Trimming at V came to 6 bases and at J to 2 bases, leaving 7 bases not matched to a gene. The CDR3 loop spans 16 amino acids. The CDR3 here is CASRLRAGGAYNEQFF. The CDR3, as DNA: TGTGCCAGTAGACTCAGAGCGGGAGGGGCCTACAATGAGCAGTTCTTC.

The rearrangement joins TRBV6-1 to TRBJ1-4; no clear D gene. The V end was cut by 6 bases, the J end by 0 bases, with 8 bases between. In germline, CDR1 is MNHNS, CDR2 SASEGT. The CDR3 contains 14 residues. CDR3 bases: TGTGCCAGCAGCTCAATAGCAACTAATGAAAAACTGTTTTTT. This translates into CASSSIATNEKLFF.

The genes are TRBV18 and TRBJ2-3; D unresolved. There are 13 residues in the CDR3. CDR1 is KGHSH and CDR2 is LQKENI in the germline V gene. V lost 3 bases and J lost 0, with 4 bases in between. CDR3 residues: CASSPASTDTQYF. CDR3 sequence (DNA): TGTGCCAGCTCACCGGCTAGCACAGATACGCAGTATTTT.

For the CDR3, the DNA is TGTGCCAGCAGTTACCAGACAGGGGACACTGAAGCTTTCTTT. It yields the protein CASSYQTGDTEAFF. This chain links TRBV6-5 with TRBJ1-1, with TRBD1 matching over 8 bases. CDR1 MNHEY and CDR2 SVGAGI come from the germline V gene. The CDR3 has 14 amino acids. V lost 2 bases to trimming and J lost 3 bases; unmatched junction nucleotides: 2.

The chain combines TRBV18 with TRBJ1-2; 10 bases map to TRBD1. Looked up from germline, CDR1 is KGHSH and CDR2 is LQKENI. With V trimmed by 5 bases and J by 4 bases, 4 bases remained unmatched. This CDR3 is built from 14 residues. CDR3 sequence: CASSGTGDSYGYTF. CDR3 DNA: TGTGCCAGCTCAGGGACAGGGGATTCCTATGGCTACACCTTC.

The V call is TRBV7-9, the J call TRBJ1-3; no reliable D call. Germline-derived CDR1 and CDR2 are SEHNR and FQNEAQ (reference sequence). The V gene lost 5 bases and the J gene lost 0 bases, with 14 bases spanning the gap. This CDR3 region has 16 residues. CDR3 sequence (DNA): TGTGCCAGCAGCCCCCGGCAGCAAAGCTCTGGAAACACCATATATTTT. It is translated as CASSPRQQSSGNTIYF.

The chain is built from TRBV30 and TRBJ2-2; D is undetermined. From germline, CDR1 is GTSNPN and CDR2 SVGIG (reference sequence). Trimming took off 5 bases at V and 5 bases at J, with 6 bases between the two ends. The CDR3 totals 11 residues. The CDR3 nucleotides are TGTGCCTGGCTGGCTACCGGGGAGCTGTTTTTT. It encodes CAWLATGELFF.

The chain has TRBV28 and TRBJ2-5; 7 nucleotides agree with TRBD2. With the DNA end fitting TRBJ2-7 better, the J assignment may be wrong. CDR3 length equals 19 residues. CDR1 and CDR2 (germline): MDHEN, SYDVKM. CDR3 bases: TGTGCCAGCAGTTTATGGGGCCTGGGGGGGAAGCGGCCCTCCTACGAGCAGTACTTC. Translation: CASSLWGLGGKRPSYEQYF.

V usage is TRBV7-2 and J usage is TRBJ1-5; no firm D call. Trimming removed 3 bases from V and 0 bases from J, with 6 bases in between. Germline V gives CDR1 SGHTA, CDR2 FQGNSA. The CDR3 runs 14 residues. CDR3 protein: CASSFSNSNQPQHF. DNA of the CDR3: TGTGCCAGCAGCTTTTCGAATAGCAATCAGCCCCAGCATTTT.

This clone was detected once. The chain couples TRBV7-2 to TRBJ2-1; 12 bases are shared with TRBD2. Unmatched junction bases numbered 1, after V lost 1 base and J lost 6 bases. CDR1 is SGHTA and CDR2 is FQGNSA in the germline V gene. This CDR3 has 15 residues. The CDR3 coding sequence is TGTGCCAGCAGCTTAGTACTAGCGGGAGGCAATGAGCAGTTCTTC. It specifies CASSLVLAGGNEQFF.

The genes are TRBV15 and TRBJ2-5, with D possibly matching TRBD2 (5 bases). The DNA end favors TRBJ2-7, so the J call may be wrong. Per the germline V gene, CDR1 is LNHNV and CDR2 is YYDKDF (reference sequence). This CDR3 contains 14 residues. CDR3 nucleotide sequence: TGTGCCACCAGCAAGGGCCCGGGATCTTACGAGCAGTACTTC. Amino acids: CATSKGPGSYEQYF.

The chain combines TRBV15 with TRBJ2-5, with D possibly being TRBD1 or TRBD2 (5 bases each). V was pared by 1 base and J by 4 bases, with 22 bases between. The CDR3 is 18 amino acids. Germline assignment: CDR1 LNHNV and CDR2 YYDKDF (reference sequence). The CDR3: CATSRAGAGTREGETQYF. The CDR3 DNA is TGTGCCACCAGCAGAGCCGGTGCCGGGACCCGTGAGGGAGAGACCCAGTACTTC.

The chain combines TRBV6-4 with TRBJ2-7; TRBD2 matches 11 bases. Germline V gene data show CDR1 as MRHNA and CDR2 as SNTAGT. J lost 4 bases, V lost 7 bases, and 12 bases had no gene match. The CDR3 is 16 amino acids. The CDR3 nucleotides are TGTGCCAGCAACAAGAAGCCTAGCGGGAGGTCGTACGAGCAGTACTTC. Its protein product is CASNKKPSGRSYEQYF.

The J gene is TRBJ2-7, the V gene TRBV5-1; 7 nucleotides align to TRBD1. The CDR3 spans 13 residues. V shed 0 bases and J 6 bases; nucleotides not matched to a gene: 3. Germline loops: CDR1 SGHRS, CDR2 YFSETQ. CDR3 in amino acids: CASSLETGTEQYF. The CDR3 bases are TGCGCCAGCAGCTTGGAGACAGGGACCGAGCAGTACTTC. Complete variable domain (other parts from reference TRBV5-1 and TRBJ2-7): KAGVTQTPRYLIKTRGQQVTLSCSPISGHRSVSWYQQTPGQGLQFLFEYFSETQRNKGNFPGRFSGRQFSNSRSEMNVSTLELGDSALYLCASSLETGTEQYFGPGTRLTVT.

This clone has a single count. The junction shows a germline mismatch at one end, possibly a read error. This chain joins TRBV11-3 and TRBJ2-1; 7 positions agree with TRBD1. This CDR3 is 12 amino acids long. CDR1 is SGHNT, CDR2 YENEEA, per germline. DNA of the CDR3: TGTGCCAGCAGCAGAGGGGGCATAGCCCAGGTCTTC. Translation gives CASSRGGIAQVF.

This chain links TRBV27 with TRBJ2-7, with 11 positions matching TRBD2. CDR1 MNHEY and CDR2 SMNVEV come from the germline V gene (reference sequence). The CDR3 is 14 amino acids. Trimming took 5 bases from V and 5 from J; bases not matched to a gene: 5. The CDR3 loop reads CASSRASGRHEQYF. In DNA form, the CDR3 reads TGTGCCAGCAGTAGAGCTAGCGGGAGGCACGAGCAGTACTTC.

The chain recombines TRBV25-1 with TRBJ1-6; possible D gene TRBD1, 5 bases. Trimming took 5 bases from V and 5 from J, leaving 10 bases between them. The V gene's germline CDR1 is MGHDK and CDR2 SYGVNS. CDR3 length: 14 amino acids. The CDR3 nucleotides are TGTGCCAGCAGTCCGGGACGGCATAATTCACCCCTCCACTTT. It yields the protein CASSPGRHNSPLHF.

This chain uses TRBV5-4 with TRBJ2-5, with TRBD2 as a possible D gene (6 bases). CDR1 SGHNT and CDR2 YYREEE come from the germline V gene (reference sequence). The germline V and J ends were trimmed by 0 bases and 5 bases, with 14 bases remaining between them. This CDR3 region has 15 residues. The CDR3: CASSLVSGVVETQYF. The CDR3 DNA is TGTGCCAGCAGCTTGGTTTCGGGAGTAGTGGAGACCCAGTACTTC.

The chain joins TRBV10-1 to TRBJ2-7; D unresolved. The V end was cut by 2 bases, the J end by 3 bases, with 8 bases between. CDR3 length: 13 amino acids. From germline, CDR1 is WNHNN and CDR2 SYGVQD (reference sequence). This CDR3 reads CASSEGRDYEQYF. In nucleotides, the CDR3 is TGCGCCAGCAGTGAGGGAAGGGACTACGAGCAGTACTTC.

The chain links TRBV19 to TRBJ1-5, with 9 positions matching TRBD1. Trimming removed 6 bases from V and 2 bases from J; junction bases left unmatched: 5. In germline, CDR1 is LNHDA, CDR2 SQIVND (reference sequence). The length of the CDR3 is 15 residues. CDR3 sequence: CASSPDRGGNQPQHF. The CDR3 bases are TGTGCCAGTAGCCCAGACAGGGGGGGCAATCAGCCCCAGCATTTT.

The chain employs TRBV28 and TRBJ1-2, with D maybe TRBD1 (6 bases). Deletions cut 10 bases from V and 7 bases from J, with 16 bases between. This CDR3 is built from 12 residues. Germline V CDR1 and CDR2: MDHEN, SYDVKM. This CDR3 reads CATVTGYGGYTF. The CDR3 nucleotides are TGTGCCACCGTTACAGGGTACGGTGGCTACACCTTC.

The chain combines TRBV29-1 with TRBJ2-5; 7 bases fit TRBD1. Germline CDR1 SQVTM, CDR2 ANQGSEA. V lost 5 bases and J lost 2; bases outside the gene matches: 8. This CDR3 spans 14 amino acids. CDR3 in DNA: TGCAGCGTTTCGGACAGGTCGTGGCAAGAGACCCAGTACTTC. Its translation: CSVSDRSWQETQYF.

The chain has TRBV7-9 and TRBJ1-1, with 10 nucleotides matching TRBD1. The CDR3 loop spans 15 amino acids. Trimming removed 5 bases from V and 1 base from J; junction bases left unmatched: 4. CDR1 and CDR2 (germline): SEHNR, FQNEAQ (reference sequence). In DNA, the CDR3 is TGTGCCAGCAGCCCCCGGACAGGGGGGAACACTGAAGCTTTCTTT. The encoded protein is CASSPRTGGNTEAFF.

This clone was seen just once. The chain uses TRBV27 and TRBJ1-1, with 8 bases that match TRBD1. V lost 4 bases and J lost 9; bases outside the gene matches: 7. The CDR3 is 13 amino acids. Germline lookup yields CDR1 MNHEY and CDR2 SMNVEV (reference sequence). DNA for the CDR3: TGTGCCAGCAGTTGGGCCAGGGGGCCCCAAGCTTTCTTT. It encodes CASSWARGPQAFF.

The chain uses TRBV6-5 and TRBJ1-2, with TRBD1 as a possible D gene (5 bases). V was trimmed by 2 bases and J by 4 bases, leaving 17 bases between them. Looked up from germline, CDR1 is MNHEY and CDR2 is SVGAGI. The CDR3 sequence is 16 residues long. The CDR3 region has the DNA TGTGCCAGCAGTTACCTTTCTAACAGGCGGTTCTATGGCTACACCTTC. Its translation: CASSYLSNRRFYGYTF.